The clone carrying this T cell receptor (beta chain) was observed many times. The TCR beta CDR3 regions underwent amplification from RNA transcripts. First-round RT-PCR employed HTBI primers, with a second-round multiplex PCR after it. TCRdb analysed the multiplex PCR reads with MiXCR anew, one entry per CDR3 protein. The sample has over a million distinct CDR3 sequences; about two fifths are singletons. This sample is drawn from a study of Graves' ophthalmopathy and Graves' hyperthyroidism. V was shortened by 6 bases and J by 4 bases, with 22 bases between the two germline ends. Germline V gene data show CDR1 as DFQATT and CDR2 as SNEGSKA (reference sequence). The CDR3 extends over 15 amino acids.

Sequencing was performed on peripheral blood or thyroid tissue (not recorded which). This chain links TRBV20-1 with TRBJ2-7, with D perhaps matching TRBD2 (6 bases). The receptor comes from an adult man with Graves' hyperthyroidism. CDR3 loop: CSAQEGPRSSYEQYF. The CDR3 nucleotides read TGCAGTGCCCAGGAGGGTCCACGTTCCTCTTACGAGCAGTACTTC.